A selection of T cell receptor beta chains follows, all from one sample in a study of cytomegalovirus exposure and HLA in healthy donors. Clones were sequenced by immunoSEQ multiplex PCR, and TCRdb holds only the in-frame ones, with some missing. This sample carries about 140,000 clones, with 2% to 3% going to the ten biggest clones. Sequencing was done on a sample of PBMCs. Every receptor here comes from a middle-aged man in good health and CMV-seronegative. CDR3s include the opening cysteine and the closing phenylalanine or tryptophan. Fields, in order: D gene, J gene, V gene, CDR3 DNA, CDR3 protein. D genes are given only for firm matches.

TRBD1 | TRBJ1-6 | TRBV9 | TGTGCCAGCAGCACAGGGGCCTCCAATTCACCCCTCCACTTT | CASSTGASNSPLHF
NA | TRBJ1-2 | TRBV5-1 | TGCGCCAGCAGCTTCCAGGGGAACTATGGCTACACCTTC | CASSFQGNYGYTF
TRBD1 | TRBJ1-6 | TRBV7-7 | TGTGCCAGCAGCGACAGGGTCGGCTCACCCCTCCACTTT | CASSDRVGSPLHF
NA | TRBJ1-5 | TRBV18 | TGTGCCAGCTCACCCTCGGACGGGACCGGGGGAAATCAGCCCCAGCATTTT | CASSPSDGTGGNQPQHF
TRBD2 | TRBJ2-5 | TRBV4-2 | TGTGCCAGCAGCCAAGGGGAACTAGCGGGGGTAGTGGGAGAGACCCAGTACTTC | CASSQGELAGVVGETQYF
NA | TRBJ2-3 | TRBV12-2 | TGTGCAAGTCGCTTGGGTCTAGCGGGGGGGCGTGATACGCAGTATTTT | CASRLGLAGGRDTQYF
NA | TRBJ2-1 | TRBV7-2 | TGTGCCAGCAGCTCCCCGGCAGGCTGGGCCGAGCAGTTCTTC | CASSSPAGWAEQFF
NA | TRBJ1-1 | TRBV29-1 | TGCAGCCAAAGCCGCGGGAACACTGAAGCTTTCTTT | CSQSRGNTEAFF
TRBD1 | TRBJ1-1 | TRBV9 | TGTGCCAGCAGCGTAGTTGGAGGGACAGGGGTGAACACTGAAGCTTTCTTT | CASSVVGGTGVNTEAFF
TRBD1 | TRBJ1-1 | TRBV5-4 | TGTGCCAGCAGCACACCGATGACAGGGGTTCTCCCTGAAGCTTTCTTT | CASSTPMTGVLPEAFF
NA | TRBJ1-2 | TRBV5-1 | TGCGCCAGCAGCTCGGACAGTTATGGCTACACCTTC | CASSSDSYGYTF
TRBD1 | TRBJ1-6 | TRBV4-3 | TGCGCCAGCAGCCTTCTCGGACAGGGATGGTCACCCCTCCACTTT | CASSLLGQGWSPLHF
TRBD2 | TRBJ2-5 | TRBV6-5 | TGTGCCAGCGCTAGCGGCGACCCTGCGGGGACCCAGTACTTC | CASASGDPAGTQYF
TRBD1 | TRBJ2-7 | TRBV5-1 | TGCGCCAGCAGTGGGGGACAGGGGGCGCGGGAGCAGTACTTC | CASSGGQGAREQYF
NA | TRBJ2-2 | TRBV27 | TGTGCCAGCAGTTTAGGTTGGGGCGCCGGGGAGCTGTTTTTT | CASSLGWGAGELFF
NA | TRBJ2-7 | TRBV4-2 | TGTGCCAGCAGCCAAGATTGGCAGGGTACGTCGGACGAGCAGTACTTC | CASSQDWQGTSDEQYF
TRBD1 | TRBJ1-2 | TRBV4-1 | TGCGCCAGCAGCCAAGCCGTGGACAGGGGCGGCTATGGCTACACCTTC | CASSQAVDRGGYGYTF
NA | TRBJ1-1 | TRBV5-1 | TGCGCCAGCAGCACCGACAGCAACACTGAAGCTTTCTTT | CASSTDSNTEAFF
TRBD1 | TRBJ1-5 | TRBV12-5 | TGTGCTACCGCGCAGGGGGTGATCAATCAGCCCCAGCATTTT | CATAQGVINQPQHF
TRBD1 | TRBJ1-3 | TRBV19 | TGTGCCAGTAGACCCCCCCGCCGGGACAGTGGAAACACCATATATTTT | CASRPPRRDSGNTIYF
TRBD2 | TRBJ2-2 | TRBV7-3 | TGTGCCAGCAGCTTAAGCGGGACTAGCACCGGGGAGCTGTTTTTT | CASSLSGTSTGELFF
NA | TRBJ2-7 | TRBV6-1 | TGTGCCAGCAGATCCCGACAGGGCGGGGACGAGCAGTACTTC | CASRSRQGGDEQYF
NA | TRBJ1-1 | TRBV5-1 | NA | CASSPSTKVGTGTFF
TRBD2 | TRBJ2-3 | TRBV4-3 | TGCGCCAGCAGCCACCGATTGGGGGGGATGACAGATACGCAGTATTTT | CASSHRLGGMTDTQYF
TRBD1 | TRBJ2-7 | TRBV6-5 | TGTGCCAGCAGTTACCGGGACAGGGGAAACTACGAGCAGTACTTC | CASSYRDRGNYEQYF
TRBD1 | TRBJ1-4 | TRBV2 | TGTGCCAGCAGTCCGAGGGGGCGTCAGGAAAAACTGTTTTTT | CASSPRGRQEKLFF
NA | TRBJ2-4 | TRBV29-1 | TGCAGCGTTTTTACGGACATTCAGTACTTC | CSVFTDIQYF
TRBD2 | TRBJ2-3 | TRBV10-3 | TGTGCCATCAGTTACCAACTAGCGGGGCAGGGGATAGATACGCAGTATTTT | CAISYQLAGQGIDTQYF
TRBD2 | TRBJ2-5 | TRBV7-9 | TGTGCCAGCTTCGCTTCTAGCGGGCAAGAGACCCAGTACTTC | CASFASSGQETQYF
TRBD1 | TRBJ2-7 | TRBV29-1 | TGCAGCGTTGGGAGAACAGGGGACCACGAGCAGTACTTC | CSVGRTGDHEQYF
NA | TRBJ2-2 | TRBV2 | TGTGCCAGCAAAGCTAGAATGGGCACCGGGGAGCTGTTTTTT | CASKARMGTGELFF
TRBD1 | TRBJ1-5 | TRBV6-6 | TGTGCCAGCAGTCCGACAGGGGGGTATAGCAATCAGCCCCAGCATTTT | CASSPTGGYSNQPQHF
TRBD2 | TRBJ2-2 | TRBV7-3 | TGTGCCAGCAGCTTAACGTCTAGCGGGGGATCGAACACCGGGGAGCTGTTTTTT | CASSLTSSGGSNTGELFF
TRBD1 | TRBJ1-1 | TRBV18 | TGTGCCAGCTCACCAAGGACAGGGCCGGACACTGAAGCTTTCTTT | CASSPRTGPDTEAFF
NA | TRBJ1-5 | TRBV28 | TGTGCCAGCAGTTTAAGAGAATCCGGTAGCCAGCCCCAGCATTTT | CASSLRESGSQPQHF
TRBD1 | TRBJ2-5 | TRBV5-1 | TGCGCCAGCAGGCCTGTGGGACAGCAAGAGACCCAGTACTTC | CASRPVGQQETQYF
NA | TRBJ1-1 | TRBV13 | TGTGCCAGCAGCTTGCCGATCAGGAACACTGAAGCTTTCTTT | CASSLPIRNTEAFF
TRBD1 | TRBJ1-3 | TRBV19 | TGTGCCAGTAGTCGCCTTGCTCCGGGACAGGCTGGAAACACCATATATTTT | CASSRLAPGQAGNTIYF
NA | TRBJ1-3 | TRBV2 | TGTGCCAGCCTCTCAGGGTCAACGACTGGAAACACCATATATTTT | CASLSGSTTGNTIYF
NA | TRBJ1-4 | TRBV7-9 | TGTGCCAGCAGCTTAAGAAGGGGTGCAACTAATGAAAAACTGTTTTTT | CASSLRRGATNEKLFF
TRBD1 | TRBJ2-1 | TRBV15 | TGTGCCACCAGCCCCGGGACAGGGGTCTTCTACAATGAGCAGTTCTTC | CATSPGTGVFYNEQFF
TRBD1 | TRBJ1-4 | TRBV9 | TGTGCCAGCAGCGAAGACAGGGGGCCTGAAAAACTGTTTTTT | CASSEDRGPEKLFF
TRBD2 | TRBJ2-7 | TRBV19 | TGTGCCAGTAGTATCAGCGGGGCAGGGAACTACGAGCAGTACTTC | CASSISGAGNYEQYF
TRBD1 | TRBJ1-6 | TRBV25-1 | TGTGCCAGCAATACACAGGGGGCCGGTTCACCCCTCCACTTT | CASNTQGAGSPLHF
NA | TRBJ2-1 | TRBV28 | TGTGCCAGCAGTTTACTAGGCAATGAGCAGTTCTTC | CASSLLGNEQFF
NA | TRBJ1-4 | TRBV12-2 | TGTGCAAGTCGCTTAGCTCGGGCAGGTGACAGTCGAGAAAAACTGTTTTTT | CASRLARAGDSREKLFF
TRBD2 | TRBJ2-5 | TRBV10-3 | TGTGCCATCAAAGATTGGACTAGCGGGGCTGAGACCCAGTACTTC | CAIKDWTSGAETQYF
NA | TRBJ1-1 | TRBV4-3 | TGCGCCAGCAGGGGGCATTCCCCCACTGAAGCTTTCTTT | CASRGHSPTEAFF
TRBD2 | TRBJ2-3 | TRBV7-9 | TGTGCCAGCAGACCGGGGGGGCTGCCCACAGATACGCAGTATTTT | CASRPGGLPTDTQYF
NA | TRBJ1-2 | TRBV2 | TGTGCCAGCAGTGAATGGGAGGGGGTCTATGGCTACACCTTC | CASSEWEGVYGYTF
NA | TRBJ2-1 | TRBV6-5 | TGTGCCAGCAGTTATCAACAGGGCTCCAATGAGCAGTTCTTC | CASSYQQGSNEQFF
TRBD1 | TRBJ1-5 | TRBV5-1 | TGCGCCAGCAGCTTAGGACAGGGGGAAAATCAGCCCCAGCATTTT | CASSLGQGENQPQHF
NA | TRBJ1-2 | TRBV6-5 | TGTGCCAGCAGGCCTACAGGGTCCTCTAACTATGGCTACACCTTC | CASRPTGSSNYGYTF
NA | TRBJ2-5 | TRBV19 | TGTGCCAGTAGTATCGGGGGTTGGGAGACCCAGTACTTC | CASSIGGWETQYF
TRBD1 | TRBJ1-4 | TRBV6-6 | TGTGCCAGCAGGGGGACAGGGGGGGGAAGGGATGAAAAACTGTTTTTT | CASRGTGGGRDEKLFF
NA | TRBJ1-2 | TRBV7-9 | TGTGCCAGCAGCAATGTAAGGGACACCAGGTCTGGCTACACCTTC | CASSNVRDTRSGYTF
NA | TRBJ1-2 | TRBV11-2 | TGTGCCAGCAGCTTAAGGGCAGGGATTGGCTACACCTTC | CASSLRAGIGYTF
TRBD1 | TRBJ2-1 | TRBV7-8 | TGTGCCAGCAGCTTAGGACAGGGGTTTGGTGTTGAGCAGTTCTTC | CASSLGQGFGVEQFF